The 28 T cell receptor beta chains below all came from one sample that was sequenced in a study of T cells in Graves' hyperthyroidism and ophthalmopathy. It was RNA transcripts that yielded the amplified TCR beta CDR3 regions. Primed by the HTBI set, a first-round RT-PCR was run on the TCR CDR3. From the multiplex PCR reads, TCRdb called clonotypes with MiXCR, one entry per CDR3 protein. In the table there are more than 250,000 distinct CDR3 sequences, approximately 16% of which are singletons. Source material: blood. The receptors originated from a woman between 50 and 59 years old with Graves' hyperthyroidism that later progressed to Graves' ophthalmopathy.

This clonotype was recorded at least ten times. The chain joins TRBV24-1 to TRBJ2-2; no reliable D call. V was cut by 1 base and J by 4 bases, with 15 bases left in between. The CDR3 has 17 amino acids. CDR1 is KGHDR and CDR2 is SFDVKD in the germline V gene. This CDR3 reads CATSDFSPGSGTGELFF. The DNA for the CDR3 is TGTGCCACCAGTGATTTTTCACCGGGCTCCGGCACCGGGGAGCTGTTTTTT.

This clonotype was detected once. The V call is TRBV20-1, the J call TRBJ1-2, with 7 bases identical to TRBD1. The trim removed 6 bases at V and 2 bases at J, leaving 6 bases unmatched. This CDR3 has 13 amino acids. Germline CDR1 DFQATT, CDR2 SNEGSKA (reference sequence). CDR3 residues: CSARDSSNYGYTF. CDR3 nucleotide sequence: TGCAGTGCGCGGGACAGCTCCAACTATGGCTACACCTTC.

This clonotype was seen many times. The gene calls are TRBV5-1 and TRBJ2-3; D is possibly TRBD2 (5 bases). The CDR3 extends over 14 amino acids. Germline CDR1 and CDR2: SGHRS and YFSETQ. Trimming removed 5 bases from V and 1 base from J, with 11 bases in between. CDR3 loop: CASRAGIGTDTQYF. CDR3 sequence (DNA): TGCGCCAGCAGGGCCGGGATCGGCACAGATACGCAGTATTTT.

This clonotype was seen ten or more times. The chain is built from TRBV30 and TRBJ1-3; D gene uncertain. Between the trimmed V and J ends, which lost 0 bases and 0 bases, there was a span of 6 bases. Germline values: CDR1 GTSNPN, CDR2 SVGIG (reference sequence). This CDR3 has 14 amino acids. CDR3 nucleotide sequence: TGTGCCTGGAGTGTTGGAGCCTCTGGAAACACCATATATTTT. Protein sequence: CAWSVGASGNTIYF. Together with reference TRBV30 and TRBJ1-3, the CDR3 gives the full variable domain: SQTIHQWPATLVQPVGSPLSLECTVEGTSNPNLYWYRQAAGRGLQLLFYSVGIGQISSEVPQNLSASRPQDRQFILSSKKLLLSDSGFYLCAWSVGASGNTIYFGEGSWLTVV.

This clonotype appeared many times. V is TRBV29-1 and J is TRBJ2-1; TRBD2 might be the D (5 bases). V lost 6 bases, J lost 11 bases, and 17 bases lay in between. This CDR3 comprises 12 residues. Germline V lookup: CDR1 SQVTM, CDR2 ANQGSEA. As DNA, the CDR3 is TGCAGCGTGCCCTCAGAGGGATGGCAGCAGTTCTTC. Protein: CSVPSEGWQQFF.

The rearrangement uses TRBV19 and TRBJ2-2; no clear D. Per germline, CDR1 LNHDA and CDR2 SQIVND (reference sequence). V was clipped by 5 bases and J by 4 bases, with 11 bases between them. The CDR3 contains 14 residues. The CDR3 DNA reads as TGTGCCAGTAGTCCCCAGTCCTCCACCGGGGAGCTGTTTTTT. Its protein product is CASSPQSSTGELFF.

This clonotype was counted many times. V gene TRBV6-1 combines with J gene TRBJ2-5; 10 bases agree with TRBD2. This CDR3 spans 17 amino acids. CDR1 and CDR2 (germline): MNHNS, SASEGT. V gave up 4 bases and J gave up 5 bases; unmatched junction bases: 13. CDR3 amino acids: CASSAVLWSGRVETQYF. The CDR3 DNA reads TGTGCCAGCAGTGCAGTTTTGTGGAGCGGGAGGGTTGAGACCCAGTACTTC.

This clonotype was counted many times. This chain connects TRBV5-1 to TRBJ2-7; 8 bases are a match to TRBD2. Unmatched junction bases numbered 5, after V lost 1 base and J lost 2 bases. Germline V gene sequence: CDR1 SGHRS, CDR2 YFSETQ. The CDR3 is 15 amino acids. CDR3: CASSLITSGPYEQYF. The CDR3, as DNA: TGCGCCAGCAGCTTGATAACTAGCGGCCCCTACGAGCAGTACTTC.

The chain recombines TRBV20-1 with TRBJ2-7; TRBD2 agrees at 13 bases. Germline-derived CDR1 and CDR2 are DFQATT and SNEGSKA (reference sequence). There are 15 residues in the CDR3. The J segment lost 2 bases and the V segment lost 2 bases, leaving 3 bases of the junction unmatched. The DNA of the CDR3 is TGCAGTGCTAGAATGGGGACTAGCGGGGCCTACGAGCAGTACTTC. Amino acid sequence: CSARMGTSGAYEQYF.

At least ten counts were recorded for this clonotype. The chain carries TRBV6-1 and TRBJ2-1; no clear D gene. Germline lookup yields CDR1 MNHNS and CDR2 SASEGT. The CDR3 runs to 12 residues. Trimming pared 5 bases from V and 9 bases from J, leaving 11 bases between. CDR3 bases: TGTGCCAGCAGTAGTCTACGACCTGAGCAGTTCTTC. Translation: CASSSLRPEQFF.

This chain joins TRBV6-1 and TRBJ1-4; D might be TRBD1 (5 bases). The germline gives CDR1 MNHNS, CDR2 SASEGT. Trimming shortened V by 7 bases and J by 2 bases, and 17 bases separated the two germline ends. CDR3 size: 16 residues. The CDR3 coding sequence is TGTGCCAGCATCCAAAATCAGGGATGGACTAATGAAAAACTGTTTTTT. This codes for CASIQNQGWTNEKLFF.

This clonotype was observed many times. This chain uses TRBV2 with TRBJ2-5, with a weak D call TRBD1 (5 bases). V was shortened by 4 bases and J by 2 bases, with 11 bases between the two germline ends. Germline-derived CDR1 and CDR2 are SNHLY and FYNNEI. The CDR3 loop spans 14 amino acids. The CDR3 here is CASSVQGVQETQYF. The CDR3 nucleotides are TGTGCCAGCAGTGTTCAGGGCGTACAAGAGACCCAGTACTTC.

This clonotype has at least ten counts. The chain couples TRBV7-9 to TRBJ2-6; a possible D gene is TRBD1 (6 bases). Germline V gives CDR1 SEHNR, CDR2 FQNEAQ (reference sequence). V gave up 2 bases and J gave up 2 bases, with 10 bases separating them. The CDR3 is 16 residues long. CDR3 residues: CASSLLQGAGANVLTF. In nucleotides, the CDR3 is TGTGCCAGCAGCTTACTACAGGGTGCTGGGGCCAACGTCCTGACTTTC.

In its sample, this clonotype was seen many times. The chain is built from TRBV20-1 and TRBJ2-7; 8 nucleotides agree with TRBD2. Per germline, CDR1 DFQATT and CDR2 SNEGSKA (reference sequence). The CDR3 runs 13 residues. The junction had 8 bases not matched to a gene; V was cut back by 7 bases and J by 3 bases. The CDR3 nucleotides are TGCAGTGGAACGATTAGCGGGAACTACGAGCAGTACTTC. Its translation: CSGTISGNYEQYF.

In regard to this clonotype: A read error may explain this, as a much larger clone is one base away. This rearrangement joins TRBV24-1 to TRBJ2-7; 10 bases line up with TRBD1. CDR1 is KGHDR, CDR2 SFDVKD, per germline. CDR3 length: 16 amino acids. The junction had 8 bases not matched to a gene; V was cut back by 2 bases and J by 5 bases. The CDR3 DNA is TGTGCCACCAGTGATTCGCTCCATGGGACAGGGGACGAGCAGTACTTC. It codes for CATSDSLHGTGDEQYF.

This clonotype occurred many times. The rearrangement links TRBV9 to TRBJ1-1, with 10 positions matching TRBD1. Germline V gene sequence: CDR1 SGDLS, CDR2 YYNGEE. With 4 bases clipped from V and 6 bases from J, the junction kept 12 bases outside the gene matches. The CDR3 contains 16 residues. The CDR3: CASSPSPGQGTSEAFF. The CDR3 DNA is TGTGCCAGCAGCCCCTCACCGGGACAGGGGACCTCTGAAGCTTTCTTT. Based on the CDR3 plus reference TRBV9 and TRBJ1-1, the full variable domain is DSGVTQTPKHLITATGQRVTLRCSPRSGDLSVYWYQQSLDQGLQFLIQYYNGEERAKGNILERFSAQQFPDLHSELNLSSLELGDSALYFCASSPSPGQGTSEAFFGQGTRLTVV.

The chain links TRBV29-1 to TRBJ1-1, with D possibly being TRBD1 (5 bases). From germline, CDR1 is SQVTM and CDR2 ANQGSEA. The ends were cut back, 0 bases at V and 10 bases at J, with 12 bases in the middle. The CDR3 runs 12 residues. CDR3 amino acids: CSVEERDSAAFF. In DNA form, the CDR3 reads TGCAGCGTTGAAGAACGGGACTCGGCAGCTTTCTTT.

At least ten counts were recorded for this clonotype. J is TRBJ1-4 and V is TRBV2; 7 bases agree with TRBD1. Germline V gives CDR1 SNHLY, CDR2 FYNNEI. The CDR3 consists of 14 residues. With 3 bases clipped from V and 5 bases from J, the junction kept 3 bases outside the gene matches. CDR3 sequence reads: CASSDGQANEKLFF. The CDR3, as DNA: TGTGCCAGCAGTGATGGACAGGCAAATGAAAAACTGTTTTTT.

About this clonotype: Just one base apart from a much larger clone, this may be a read error. This CDR3 is CATSDPRTSRTYGQYF. CDR3 nucleotides: TGTGCCACCAGTGATCCGCGGACTAGCCGAACCTACGGGCAGTACTTC. This chain connects TRBV24-1 to TRBJ2-7, with 8 positions matching TRBD2. This CDR3 comprises 16 residues. CDR1 is KGHDR and CDR2 is SFDVKD in the germline V gene.

A word on this clonotype: Given a much more abundant clone one base away, this may be a read error. CDR3 DNA sequence: TGCAGTGCTAGAATAGCGAATGAGCGGTTCTTC. It is translated as CSARIANERFF. The V gene is TRBV20-1, the J gene TRBJ2-1; a possible D gene is TRBD2 (5 bases). The CDR3 sequence is 11 residues long. Germline lookup yields CDR1 DFQATT and CDR2 SNEGSKA (reference sequence).

Many counts were recorded for this clonotype. The CDR3 sequence is CASSGTQGSTGELFF. The CDR3 bases are TGTGCCAGCAGTGGAACCCAGGGAAGCACCGGGGAGCTGTTTTTT. The chain carries TRBV2 and TRBJ2-2; perhaps TRBD1 as D (5 bases). The CDR3 has 15 amino acids. Trimming removed 4 bases at V and 4 bases at J, with 13 bases between. Germline assignment: CDR1 SNHLY and CDR2 FYNNEI.

Ten or more counts support this clonotype. The CDR3: CASSLTNDRTHEQYF. The CDR3 DNA reads as TGCGCCAGCAGCTTAACCAACGACAGGACCCACGAGCAGTACTTC. The chain carries TRBV5-1 and TRBJ2-7, with a tentative D call TRBD1 (6 bases). The CDR3 consists of 15 residues. V was shortened by 2 bases and J by 5 bases, with 17 bases between the two germline ends. The germline V gene has CDR1 SGHRS and CDR2 YFSETQ.

This clonotype was detected many times. The chain recombines TRBV12-3 or TRBV12-4 with TRBJ1-1, with D uncertain. The V end was cut by 1 base, the J end by 0 bases, with 9 bases between. CDR3 length equals 15 residues. This CDR3 reads CASSLGSQMNTEAFF. Written as DNA, the CDR3 is TGTGCCAGCAGTTTAGGGTCACAGATGAACACTGAAGCTTTCTTT.

This clonotype has only a few counts. This sequence joins TRBV7-9 and TRBJ1-2; 10 bases map to TRBD1. After removal of 4 bases from V and 3 bases from J, the junction contained 8 bases not matched to a gene. This CDR3 spans 16 amino acids. Germline V gives CDR1 SEHNR, CDR2 FQNEAQ (reference sequence). CDR3 bases: TGTGCCAGCAGCTCGTACCGGGACAGGGGACACTATGGCTACACCTTC. Its translation: CASSSYRDRGHYGYTF.

This clonotype was seen more than once but under ten times. A much larger clone differs by one base, so this may be a read error. The V and J genes are TRBV27 and TRBJ1-4, with 7 bases fitting TRBD1. V shed 7 bases and J 8 bases; nucleotides not matched to a gene: 16. From germline, CDR1 is MNHEY and CDR2 SMNVEV (reference sequence). The CDR3 has 16 residues. The CDR3 nucleotides read TGTGCCAGCAATTTCCCGCGACAGGGCAGTGTGGAAAAACTGTTTTTT. It translates to CASNFPRQGSVEKLFF.

There are many counts of this clonotype. This chain links TRBV12-3 or TRBV12-4 with TRBJ2-7; 11 bases are shared with TRBD1. The CDR3 consists of 19 residues. The trim removed 4 bases at V and 3 bases at J, leaving 17 bases unmatched. CDR3 in amino acids: CASSSSSQGQGASDYEQYF. The CDR3 region has the DNA TGTGCCAGCAGTTCTTCCTCGCAAGGACAGGGGGCCTCTGACTACGAGCAGTACTTC.

This clonotype turned up a few times. The CDR3: CATSRTGLNTEAFF. The DNA of the CDR3 is TGTGCCACCAGCAGAACGGGGTTGAACACTGAAGCTTTCTTT. V usage is TRBV15 and J usage is TRBJ1-1; D uncertain. The CDR3 has 14 residues. CDR1 and CDR2 (germline): LNHNV, YYDKDF (reference sequence). V lost 2 bases and J 0 bases, leaving 7 bases between the germline ends.

This clonotype was recorded many times. The chain uses TRBV25-1 and TRBJ1-1, with D possibly TRBD1 on 6 matching bases. The CDR3 runs to 15 residues. V dropped 3 bases and J dropped 6 bases, with 17 bases sitting between them. CDR1 MGHDK and CDR2 SYGVNS come from the germline V gene. Written as DNA, the CDR3 is TGTGCCAGCAGTGACCCCGGGGGGGCATGCCCTGAAGCTTTCTTT. Its translation: CASSDPGGACPEAFF. The full variable domain, its missing parts supplied by reference TRBV25-1 and TRBJ1-1, is EADIYQTPRYLVIGTGKKITLECSQTMGHDKMYWYQQDPGMELHLIHYSYGVNSTEKGDLSSESTVSRIRTEHFPLTLESARPSHTSQYLCASSDPGGACPEAFFGQGTRLTVV.